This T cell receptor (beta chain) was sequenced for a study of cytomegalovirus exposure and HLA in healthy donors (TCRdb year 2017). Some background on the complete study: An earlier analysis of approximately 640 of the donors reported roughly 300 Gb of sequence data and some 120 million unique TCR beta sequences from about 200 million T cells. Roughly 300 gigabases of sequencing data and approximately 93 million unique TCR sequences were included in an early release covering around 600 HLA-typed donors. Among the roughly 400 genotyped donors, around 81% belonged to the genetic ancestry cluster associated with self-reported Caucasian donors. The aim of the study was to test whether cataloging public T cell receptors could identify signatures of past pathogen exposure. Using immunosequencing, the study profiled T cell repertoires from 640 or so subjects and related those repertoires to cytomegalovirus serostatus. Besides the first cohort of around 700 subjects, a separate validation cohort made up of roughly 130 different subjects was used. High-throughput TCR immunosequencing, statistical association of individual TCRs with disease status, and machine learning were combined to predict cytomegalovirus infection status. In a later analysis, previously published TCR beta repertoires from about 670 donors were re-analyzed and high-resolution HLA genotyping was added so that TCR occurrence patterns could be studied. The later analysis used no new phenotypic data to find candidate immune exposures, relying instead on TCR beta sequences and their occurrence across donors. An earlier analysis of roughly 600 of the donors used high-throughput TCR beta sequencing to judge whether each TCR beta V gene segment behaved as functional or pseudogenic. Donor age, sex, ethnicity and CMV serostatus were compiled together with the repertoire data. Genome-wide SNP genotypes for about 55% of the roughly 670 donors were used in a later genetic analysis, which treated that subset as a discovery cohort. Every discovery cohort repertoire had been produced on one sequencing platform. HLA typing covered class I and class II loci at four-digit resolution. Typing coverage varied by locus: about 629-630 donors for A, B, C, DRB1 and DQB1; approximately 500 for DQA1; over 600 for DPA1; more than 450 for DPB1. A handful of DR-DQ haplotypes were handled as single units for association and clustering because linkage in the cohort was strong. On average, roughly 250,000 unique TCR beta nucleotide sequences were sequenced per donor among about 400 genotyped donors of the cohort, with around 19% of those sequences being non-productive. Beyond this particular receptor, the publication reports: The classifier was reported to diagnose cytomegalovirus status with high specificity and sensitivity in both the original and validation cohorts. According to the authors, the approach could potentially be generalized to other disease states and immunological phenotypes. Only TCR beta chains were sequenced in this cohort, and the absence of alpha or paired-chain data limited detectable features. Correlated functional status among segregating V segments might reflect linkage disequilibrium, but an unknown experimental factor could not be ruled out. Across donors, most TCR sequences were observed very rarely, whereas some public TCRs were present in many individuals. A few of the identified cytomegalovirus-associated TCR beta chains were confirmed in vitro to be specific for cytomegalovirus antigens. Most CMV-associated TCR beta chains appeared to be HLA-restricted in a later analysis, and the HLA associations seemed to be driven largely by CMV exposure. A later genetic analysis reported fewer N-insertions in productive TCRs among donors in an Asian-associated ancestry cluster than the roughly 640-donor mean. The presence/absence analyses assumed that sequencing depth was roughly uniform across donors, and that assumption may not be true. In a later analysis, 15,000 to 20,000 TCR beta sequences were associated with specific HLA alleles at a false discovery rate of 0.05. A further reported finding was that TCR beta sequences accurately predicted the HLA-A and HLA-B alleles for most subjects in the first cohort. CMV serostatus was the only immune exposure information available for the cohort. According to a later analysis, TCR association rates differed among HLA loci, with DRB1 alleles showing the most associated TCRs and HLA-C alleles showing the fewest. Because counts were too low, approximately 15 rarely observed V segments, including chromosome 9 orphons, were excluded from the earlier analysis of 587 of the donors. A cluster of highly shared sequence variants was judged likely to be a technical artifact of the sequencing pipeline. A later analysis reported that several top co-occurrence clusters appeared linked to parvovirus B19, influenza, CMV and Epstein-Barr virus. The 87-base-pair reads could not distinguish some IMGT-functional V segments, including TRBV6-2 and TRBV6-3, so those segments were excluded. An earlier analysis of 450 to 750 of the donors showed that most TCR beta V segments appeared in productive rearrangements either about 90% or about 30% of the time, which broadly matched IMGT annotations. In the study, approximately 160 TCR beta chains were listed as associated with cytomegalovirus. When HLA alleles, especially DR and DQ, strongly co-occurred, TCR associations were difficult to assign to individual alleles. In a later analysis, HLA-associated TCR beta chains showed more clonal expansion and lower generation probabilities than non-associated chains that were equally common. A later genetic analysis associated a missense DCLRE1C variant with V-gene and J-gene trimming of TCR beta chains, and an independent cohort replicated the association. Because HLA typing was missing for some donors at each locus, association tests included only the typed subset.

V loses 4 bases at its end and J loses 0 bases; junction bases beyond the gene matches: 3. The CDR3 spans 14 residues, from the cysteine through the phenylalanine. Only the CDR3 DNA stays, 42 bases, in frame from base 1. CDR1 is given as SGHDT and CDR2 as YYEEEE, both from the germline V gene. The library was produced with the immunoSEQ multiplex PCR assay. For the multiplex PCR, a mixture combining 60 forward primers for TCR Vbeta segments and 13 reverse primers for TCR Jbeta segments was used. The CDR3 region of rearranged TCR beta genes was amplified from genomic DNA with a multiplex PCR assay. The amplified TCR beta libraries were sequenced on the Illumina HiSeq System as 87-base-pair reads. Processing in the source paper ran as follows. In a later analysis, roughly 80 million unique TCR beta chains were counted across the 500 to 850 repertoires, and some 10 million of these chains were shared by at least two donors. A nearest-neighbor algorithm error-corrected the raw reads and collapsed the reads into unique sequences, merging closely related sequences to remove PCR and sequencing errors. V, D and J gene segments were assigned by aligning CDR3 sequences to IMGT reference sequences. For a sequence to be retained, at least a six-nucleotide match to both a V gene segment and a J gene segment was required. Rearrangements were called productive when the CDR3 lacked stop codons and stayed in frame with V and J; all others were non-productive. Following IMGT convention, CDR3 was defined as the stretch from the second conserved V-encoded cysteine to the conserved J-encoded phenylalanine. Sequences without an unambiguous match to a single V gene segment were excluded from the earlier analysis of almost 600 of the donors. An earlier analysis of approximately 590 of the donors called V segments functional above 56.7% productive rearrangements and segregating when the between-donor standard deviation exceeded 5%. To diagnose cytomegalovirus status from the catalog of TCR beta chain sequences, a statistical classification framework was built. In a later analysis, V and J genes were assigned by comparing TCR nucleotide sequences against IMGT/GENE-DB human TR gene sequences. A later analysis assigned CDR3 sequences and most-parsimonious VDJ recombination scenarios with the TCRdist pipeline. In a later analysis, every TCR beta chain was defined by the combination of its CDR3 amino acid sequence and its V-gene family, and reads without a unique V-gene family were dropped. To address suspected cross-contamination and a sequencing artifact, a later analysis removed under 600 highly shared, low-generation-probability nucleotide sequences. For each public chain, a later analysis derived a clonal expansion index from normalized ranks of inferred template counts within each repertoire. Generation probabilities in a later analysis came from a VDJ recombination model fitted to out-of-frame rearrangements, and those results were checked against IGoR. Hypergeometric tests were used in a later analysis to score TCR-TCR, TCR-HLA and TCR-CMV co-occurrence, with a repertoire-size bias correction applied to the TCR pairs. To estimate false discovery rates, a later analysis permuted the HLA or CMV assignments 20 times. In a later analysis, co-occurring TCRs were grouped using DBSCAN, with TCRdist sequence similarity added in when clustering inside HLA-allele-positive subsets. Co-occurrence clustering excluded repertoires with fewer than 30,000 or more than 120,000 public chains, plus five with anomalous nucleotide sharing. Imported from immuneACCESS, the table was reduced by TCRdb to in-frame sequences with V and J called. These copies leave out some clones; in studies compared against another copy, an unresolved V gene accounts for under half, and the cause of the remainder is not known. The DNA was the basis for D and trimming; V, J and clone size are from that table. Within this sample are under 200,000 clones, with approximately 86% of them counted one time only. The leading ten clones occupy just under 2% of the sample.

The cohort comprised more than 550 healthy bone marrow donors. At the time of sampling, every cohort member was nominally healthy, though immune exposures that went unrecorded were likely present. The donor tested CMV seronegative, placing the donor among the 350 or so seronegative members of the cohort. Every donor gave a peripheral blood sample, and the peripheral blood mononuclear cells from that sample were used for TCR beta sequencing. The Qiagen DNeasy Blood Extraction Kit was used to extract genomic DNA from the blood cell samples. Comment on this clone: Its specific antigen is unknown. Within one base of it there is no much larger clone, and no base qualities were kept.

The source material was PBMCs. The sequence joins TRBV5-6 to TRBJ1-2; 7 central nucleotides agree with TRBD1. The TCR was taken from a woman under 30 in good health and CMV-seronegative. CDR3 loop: CASSPQGANYGYTF. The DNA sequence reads TGTGCCAGCAGCCCCCAGGGGGCTAACTATGGCTACACCTTC.